This is a list of T cell receptor beta chains from one sample in a study of tissue T cells after allogeneic stem cell transplantation. Some clones are missing from TCRdb's copy, which holds only in-frame ones; the method was immunoSEQ multiplex PCR. The sample yields 20,000 to 30,000 clones, more than 60% seen once. Sequences were derived from tissue from the ileum, sampled at autopsy. These receptors originate from an older female donor with lung cancer. The CDR3 runs from the conserved cysteine through the conserved F or W. A D gene is named only where the DNA matches it firmly. A row's size may be missing; if present it is once, few, many or a size class.

D gene	J gene	clone size	V gene	CDR3 length	CDR3 protein	CDR3 DNA
TRBD1	TRBJ2-3	NA	TRBV6-5	13	CAIKGQNTDTQYF	TGTGCCATCAAGGGACAGAACACAGATACGCAGTATTTT
NA	TRBJ2-3	NA	TRBV29-1	14	CSVGGMVSTDTQYF	TGCAGCGTTGGGGGGATGGTTAGCACAGATACGCAGTATTTT
TRBD2	TRBJ2-3	NA	TRBV30	20	CAWSVNRGGRRQGGTDTQYF	TGTGCCTGGAGTGTAAATCGGGGCGGGAGGCGACAAGGTGGCACAGATACGCAGTATTTT
NA	TRBJ2-3	NA	TRBV24-1	12	CATSDSADTQYF	TGTGCCACCAGTGACTCGGCGGATACGCAGTATTTT
TRBD1	TRBJ1-1	NA	TRBV24-1	13	CATRPGQGTEAFF	TGTGCCACCAGGCCGGGACAGGGCACTGAAGCTTTCTTT
TRBD1	TRBJ1-1	NA	TRBV5-1	14	CASSLVGQAAEAFF	TGCGCCAGCAGCTTGGTTGGACAGGCTGCTGAAGCTTTCTTT
NA	TRBJ1-2	NA	TRBV5-1	13	CASSTDTNYGYTF	TGCGCCAGCAGCACAGATACTAACTATGGCTACACCTTC
TRBD1	TRBJ1-5	NA	TRBV19	15	CASRPRDRGYQPQHF	TGTGCCAGTCGACCCCGGGACAGGGGGTATCAGCCCCAGCATTTT
TRBD1	TRBJ2-7	NA	TRBV10-3	14	CAISESGAGGRQYF	TGTGCCATCAGTGAGTCGGGGGCAGGGGGCAGGCAGTACTTC
NA	TRBJ2-3	NA	TRBV4-1	15	CASSQDARGVDTQYF	TGCGCCAGCAGCCAAGATGCGAGAGGGGTAGATACGCAGTATTTT
NA	TRBJ1-5	once	TRBV2	12	CASSVTNQPQHF	TGTGCCAGCAGTGTTACCAATCAGCCCCAGCATTTT
NA	TRBJ2-6	NA	TRBV7-3	15	CASSVQGAGANVLTF	TGTGCCAGCAGCGTACAGGGTGCTGGGGCCAACGTCCTGACTTTC
NA	TRBJ1-2	NA	TRBV29-1	14	CSVEDRQTNYGYTF	TGCAGCGTTGAAGATCGGCAGACTAACTATGGCTACACCTTC
NA	TRBJ1-6	NA	TRBV18	15	CASSPQAQGGSPLHF	TGTGCCAGCTCACCACAGGCACAGGGAGGTTCACCCCTCCACTTT
NA	TRBJ2-2	NA	TRBV11-1	13	CASSRVEAGELFF	TGTGCCAGCAGCCGGGTGGAAGCCGGGGAGCTGTTTTTT
NA	TRBJ1-4	few	TRBV4-3	16	CASSLKSGRSNEKLFF	TGCGCCAGCAGCCTAAAATCGGGCAGATCTAATGAAAAACTGTTTTTT
NA	TRBJ2-1	NA	TRBV5-1	18	CASSLAFSARSSYNEQFF	TGCGCCAGCAGCTTGGCGTTTAGCGCGCGGAGCTCCTACAATGAGCAGTTCTTC
TRBD2	TRBJ2-3	NA	TRBV19	15	CASSPGTRSTDTQYF	TGTGCCAGTAGTCCCGGGACTAGGAGCACAGATACGCAGTATTTT
NA	TRBJ1-3	NA	TRBV12-3/TRBV12-4	13	CASIPSGGNTIYF	TGTGCCAGCATCCCCTCGGGGGGAAACACCATATATTTT
NA	TRBJ1-5	NA	TRBV4-1	16	CASSQAWTVGNQPQHF	TGCGCCAGCAGCCAAGCCTGGACAGTGGGGAATCAGCCCCAGCATTTT
NA	TRBJ2-6	few	TRBV14	14	CASSDQSGANVLTF	TGTGCCAGCAGCGATCAGTCTGGGGCCAACGTCCTGACTTTC
NA	TRBJ2-1	medium-sized	TRBV12-3/TRBV12-4	12	CASSSLGNEQFF	TGTGCCAGCAGCTCCCTGGGCAATGAGCAGTTCTTC
NA	TRBJ1-5	NA	TRBV4-2	12	CASSSRGQPQHF	TGTGCCAGCAGCAGCAGGGGACAGCCCCAGCATTTT
NA	TRBJ2-4	NA	TRBV2	19	CASSGPDTRTALAKNIQYF	TGTGCCAGCAGTGGACCGGACACCCGAACTGCCCTAGCCAAAAACATTCAGTACTTC
TRBD2	TRBJ2-5	NA	TRBV6-5	14	CASSYSWGGETQYF	TGTGCCAGCAGTTACTCGTGGGGAGGGGAGACCCAGTACTTC
NA	TRBJ2-3	NA	TRBV3-1/TRBV3-2	15	CASSQDNGRPDTQYF	TGTGCCAGCAGCCAAGATAATGGACGGCCAGATACGCAGTATTTT
TRBD2	TRBJ2-5	NA	TRBV25-1	16	CASSGSSGSGEETQYF	TGTGCCAGCAGTGGGTCCAGCGGTAGCGGGGAAGAGACCCAGTACTTC
NA	TRBJ2-1	NA	TRBV7-8	14	CASSIGQERYEQFF	TGTGCCAGCAGCATCGGACAAGAGAGGTATGAGCAGTTCTTC
NA	TRBJ1-3	NA	TRBV7-9	15	CASSFEGGSGNTIYF	TGTGCCAGCAGCTTCGAGGGGGGCTCTGGAAACACCATATATTTT
TRBD1	TRBJ1-2	NA	TRBV2	16	CASSRRGTGVNYGYTF	TGTGCCAGCAGCCGAAGAGGAACAGGGGTAAACTATGGCTACACCTTC
NA	TRBJ2-1	few	TRBV9	15	CASSVDGQNRNEQFF	TGTGCCAGCAGCGTAGACGGGCAAAACCGCAATGAGCAGTTCTTC
NA	TRBJ1-4	NA	TRBV11-2	12	CASSLSRGKLFF	TGTGCCAGCAGCTTAAGTAGGGGGAAACTGTTTTTT
NA	TRBJ1-6	NA	TRBV6-5	14	CASKDSLDNSPLHF	TGTGCCAGCAAGGACAGCCTCGATAATTCACCCCTCCACTTT
NA	TRBJ1-1	medium-sized	TRBV4-3	17	CASSQEGPGAGNTEAFF	TGCGCCAGCAGCCAAGAAGGCCCGGGCGCAGGGAACACTGAAGCTTTCTTT
TRBD2	TRBJ2-1	NA	TRBV15	15	CATSRRSGRTNEQFF	TGTGCCACCAGCAGAAGGAGCGGGAGGACTAATGAGCAGTTCTTC
TRBD1	TRBJ1-4	NA	TRBV18	18	CASSPLPGQGSTNEKLFF	TGTGCCAGCTCACCACTACCGGGACAGGGATCAACTAATGAAAAACTGTTTTTT
NA	TRBJ1-1	NA	TRBV4-1	15	CASSQSYFSNTEAFF	TGCGCCAGCAGCCAATCATATTTCAGCAACACTGAAGCTTTCTTT
NA	TRBJ2-2	few	TRBV2	15	CASSGGREIHGELFF	TGTGCCAGCAGTGGAGGACGGGAGATCCACGGGGAGCTGTTTTTT
NA	TRBJ1-1	NA	TRBV7-9	14	CASSLDVVTPEAFF	TGTGCCAGCAGCCTAGACGTCGTGACTCCCGAAGCTTTCTTT
NA	TRBJ2-2	NA	TRBV7-2	16	CASSLGSLANTGELFF	TGTGCCAGCAGCTTGGGGTCCTTAGCGAACACCGGGGAGCTGTTTTTT
TRBD1	TRBJ1-1	NA	TRBV18	15	CASSGQGQGPTEAFF	TGTGCCAGCTCCGGACAGGGACAGGGGCCTACTGAAGCTTTCTTT
TRBD1	TRBJ1-2	medium-sized	TRBV24-1	15	CATSDSQGGQDGYTF	TGTGCCACCAGTGATTCCCAGGGGGGGCAGGATGGCTACACCTTC
NA	TRBJ2-7	medium-sized	TRBV6-5	14	CASRGGIGSYEQYF	TGTGCCAGCCGGGGCGGGATCGGCTCCTACGAGCAGTACTTC
TRBD2	TRBJ2-1	NA	TRBV11-2	12	CASSLLALEQFF	TGTGCCAGCAGCCTACTAGCGCTGGAGCAGTTCTTC
TRBD1	TRBJ1-5	NA	TRBV9	14	CASSVDQGAQPQHF	TGTGCCAGCAGCGTAGACCAGGGGGCACAGCCCCAGCATTTT
NA	TRBJ1-2	NA	TRBV19	14	CASSIVGGTYGYTF	TGTGCCAGTAGTATTGTAGGGGGGACCTATGGCTACACCTTC
NA	TRBJ2-5	NA	TRBV23-1	13	CASSFTGRGTQYF	TGCGCCAGCAGCTTCACAGGGCGAGGGACCCAGTACTTC
NA	TRBJ2-7	few	TRBV7-2	13	CASSLRGAYEQYF	TGTGCCAGCAGCTTAAGGGGAGCCTACGAGCAGTACTTC
NA	TRBJ1-1	NA	TRBV5-6	17	CASSPGGRTHMNTEAFF	TGTGCCAGCAGCCCCGGAGGGAGAACTCACATGAACACTGAAGCTTTCTTT
NA	TRBJ1-1	medium-sized	TRBV5-1	17	CASSLVGGWGPGTEAFF	TGCGCCAGCAGCTTGGTTGGGGGTTGGGGGCCGGGGACTGAAGCTTTCTTT
NA	TRBJ2-1	medium-sized	TRBV5-1	14	CASSLASTSNEQFF	TGCGCCAGCAGCTTGGCCTCGACTAGCAATGAGCAGTTCTTC
NA	TRBJ1-2	NA	TRBV19	12	CARHRVDYGYTF	TGTGCCAGGCACAGGGTTGACTATGGCTACACCTTC
NA	TRBJ2-1	NA	TRBV5-6	14	CASMGGGFYNEQFF	TGTGCCAGCATGGGTGGGGGCTTCTACAATGAGCAGTTCTTC
NA	TRBJ2-1	NA	TRBV3-1/TRBV3-2	15	CASSKLVGGYNEQFF	TGTGCCAGCAGCAAACTAGTAGGGGGGTACAATGAGCAGTTCTTC
NA	TRBJ1-2	NA	TRBV7-9	15	CASSLSAGRLDGYTF	TGTGCCAGCAGCTTAAGCGCAGGCCGGCTCGATGGCTACACCTTC